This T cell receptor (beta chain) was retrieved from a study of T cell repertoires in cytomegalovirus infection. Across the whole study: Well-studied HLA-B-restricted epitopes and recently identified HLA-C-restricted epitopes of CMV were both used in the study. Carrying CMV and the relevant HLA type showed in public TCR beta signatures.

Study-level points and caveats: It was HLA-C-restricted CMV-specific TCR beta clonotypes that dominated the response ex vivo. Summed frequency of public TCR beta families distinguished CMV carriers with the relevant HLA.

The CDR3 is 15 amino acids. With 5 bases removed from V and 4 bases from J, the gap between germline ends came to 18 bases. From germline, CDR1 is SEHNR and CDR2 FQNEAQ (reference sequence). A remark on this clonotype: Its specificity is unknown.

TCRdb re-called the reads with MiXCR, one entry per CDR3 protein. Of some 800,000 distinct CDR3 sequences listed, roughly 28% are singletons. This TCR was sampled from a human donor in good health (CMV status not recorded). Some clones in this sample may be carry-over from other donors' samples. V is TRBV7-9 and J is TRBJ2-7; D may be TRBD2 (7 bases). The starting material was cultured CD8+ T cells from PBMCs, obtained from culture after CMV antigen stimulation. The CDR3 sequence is CASSLGGGGRYEQYF. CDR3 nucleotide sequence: TGTGCCAGCAGCCTCGGAGGCGGGGGCCGTTACGAGCAGTACTTC. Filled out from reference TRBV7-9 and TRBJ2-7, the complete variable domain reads DTGVSQNPRHKITKRGQNVTFRCDPISEHNRLYWYRQTLGQGPEFLTYFQNEAQLEKSRLLSDRFSAERPKGSFSTLEIQRTEQGDSAMYLCASSLGGGGRYEQYFGPGTRLTVT.